Shown below are 15 T cell receptor beta chains from a single sample sequenced in a study of shared clonotypes between healthy human individuals. Libraries were prepared by immunoSEQ multiplex PCR; TCRdb keeps only in-frame clonotypes and omits some of them. This sample has about 530,000 clones; approximately 79% occur once, and the top ten carry around 12%. Sequences were obtained from PBMCs. Source of these receptors: a woman aged 40 to 50 in good health. Some clones in this sample may be carry-over from other donors' samples.

The V and J genes are TRBV10-3 and TRBJ1-1, with D hard to call. Trimming cost V 4 bases and J 1 base, with 4 bases left between them. The CDR3 covers 12 residues. CDR1 ENHRY and CDR2 SYGVKD come from the germline V gene. CDR3 DNA: TGTGCCATCAGTGGGGGGAACACTGAAGCTTTCTTT. This sequence encodes CAISGGNTEAFF.

The chain links TRBV11-3 to TRBJ2-1; 12 positions agree with TRBD2. The germline V gene has CDR1 SGHNT and CDR2 YENEEA. With 3 bases clipped from V and 7 bases from J, the junction kept 1 base outside the gene matches. CDR3 length equals 14 residues. The chain's CDR3 is CASSFGLAGNEQFF. DNA for the CDR3: TGTGCCAGCAGCTTCGGACTAGCGGGAAATGAGCAGTTCTTC.

The chain combines TRBV4-1 with TRBJ2-2, with D perhaps matching TRBD1 (5 bases). CDR1 is MGHRA and CDR2 is YSYEKL in the germline V gene. This CDR3 spans 14 amino acids. V was clipped by 10 bases and J by 0 bases, with 12 bases between them. CDR3 DNA: TGCGCCACCCGGGCAGGGCCGAACACCGGGGAGCTGTTTTTT. Translating gives CATRAGPNTGELFF.

The CDR3: CATLALQETQYF. CDR3 in DNA: TGTGCCACCTTGGCGCTACAAGAGACCCAGTACTTC. The chain links TRBV28 to TRBJ2-5; D ambiguous. Germline CDR1 MDHEN, CDR2 SYDVKM. Trimming pared 10 bases from V and 2 bases from J, leaving 11 bases between. The CDR3 is 12 amino acids.

This chain links TRBV2 with TRBJ2-1, with TRBD2 matching 16 bases. V lost 5 bases to trimming and J lost 8 bases; unmatched junction nucleotides: 3. The length of the CDR3 is 15 residues. Per the germline V gene, CDR1 is SNHLY and CDR2 is FYNNEI. The CDR3, as DNA: TGTGCCAGCAGTCCGGGACTAGCGGGAGGGTATGAGCAGTTCTTC. This encodes CASSPGLAGGYEQFF.

Only one count was recorded for this clone. The J gene is TRBJ2-1, the V gene TRBV2; D gene ambiguous. CDR1 SNHLY and CDR2 FYNNEI come from the germline V gene. V lost 6 bases, J lost 3 bases, and 9 bases lay in between. The CDR3 spans 13 residues. CDR3 bases: TGTGCCAGCAGCCCCGGGCGCTACAATGAGCAGTTCTTC. This gives the protein CASSPGRYNEQFF.

The rearrangement joins TRBV11-2 to TRBJ2-7; tentatively, D is TRBD1 or TRBD2 (6 bases each). Germline V CDR1 and CDR2: SGHAT, FQNNGV. This CDR3 has 14 residues. Trimming removed 5 bases at V and 2 bases at J, with 13 bases between. CDR3: CASSGGQVAYEQYF. The CDR3 DNA reads TGTGCCAGCAGCGGGGGGCAGGTCGCCTACGAGCAGTACTTC.

The V call is TRBV27, the J call TRBJ1-2, with D tentatively TRBD1 (5 bases). CDR1 MNHEY and CDR2 SMNVEV come from the germline V gene (reference sequence). Trimming pared 6 bases from V and 4 bases from J, leaving 15 bases between. This CDR3 spans 14 amino acids. CDR3 loop: CASSTYPGLYGYTF. CDR3 sequence (DNA): TGTGCCAGCAGCACGTACCCGGGGCTCTATGGCTACACCTTC.

V gene TRBV7-6 combines with J gene TRBJ2-7; D possibly corresponds to TRBD2 (6 bases). Germline V lookup: CDR1 SGHVS, CDR2 FNYEAQ. Trimming took 1 base from V and 0 from J, leaving 10 bases between them. This CDR3 spans 15 amino acids. The CDR3 sequence: CASSLEAGYSYEQYF. The CDR3 region has the DNA TGTGCCAGCAGCTTAGAGGCGGGGTACTCCTACGAGCAGTACTTC.

This chain connects TRBV29-1 to TRBJ2-2, with TRBD1 matching 12 bases. Germline trimming cut 3 bases from V and 6 bases from J; bases unmatched to any gene: 8. Per the germline V gene, CDR1 is SQVTM and CDR2 is ANQGSEA. The CDR3 is made up of 16 amino acids. The CDR3 region has the DNA TGCAGCGTTGAGCGACCGGGACAGGGGGCCGCCGGGGAGCTGTTTTTT. Its translation: CSVERPGQGAAGELFF.

The genes are TRBV18 and TRBJ2-5; D is undetermined. Germline V gene sequence: CDR1 KGHSH, CDR2 LQKENI. The CDR3 runs 16 residues. V was shortened by 3 bases and J by 5 bases, with 19 bases between the two germline ends. CDR3 loop: CASSPNTPPMGETQYF. The CDR3 nucleotides read TGTGCCAGCTCACCTAACACCCCGCCTATGGGGGAGACCCAGTACTTC.

The chain couples TRBV2 to TRBJ2-2; 12 bases align to TRBD2. This CDR3 is built from 16 residues. Germline CDR1 SNHLY, CDR2 FYNNEI. V was pared by 6 bases and J by 6 bases, with 8 bases of the junction left unmatched. The CDR3 nucleotides are TGTGCCAGCAGCCGGGGACTAGCGGGTAGACCCGGGGAGCTGTTTTTT. It codes for CASSRGLAGRPGELFF.

This clone was observed a handful of times. The rearrangement uses TRBV10-3 and TRBJ2-1; tentative D call: TRBD2 (6 bases). Germline V gives CDR1 ENHRY, CDR2 SYGVKD. The CDR3 is 15 amino acids. Trimming left V 3 bases short and J 4 bases short, with 13 bases between. CDR3 loop: CAISDPGEPYNEQFF. CDR3 nucleotides: TGTGCCATCAGTGATCCGGGAGAGCCTTACAATGAGCAGTTCTTC.

This chain connects TRBV10-3 to TRBJ1-6; D ambiguous. V lost 5 bases to trimming and J lost 5 bases, with 13 bases between them. The CDR3 has 15 residues. CDR1 and CDR2 from the germline V gene are ENHRY and SYGVKD. CDR3 amino acids: CAISSQGSDNSPLHF. DNA for the CDR3: TGTGCCATCAGTTCCCAAGGCTCGGATAATTCACCCCTCCACTTT.

This clone was counted a single time. This chain's CDR3 is CASSEGESTDTQYF. The CDR3 region has the DNA TGTGCCAGCAGTGAGGGGGAGAGCACAGATACGCAGTATTTT. This chain links TRBV6-4 with TRBJ2-3; either TRBD1 or TRBD2 may supply D (5 bases each). With 3 bases removed from V and 0 bases from J, the gap between germline ends came to 7 bases. The germline V gene encodes CDR1 MRHNA and CDR2 SNTAGT. The CDR3 spans 14 residues.